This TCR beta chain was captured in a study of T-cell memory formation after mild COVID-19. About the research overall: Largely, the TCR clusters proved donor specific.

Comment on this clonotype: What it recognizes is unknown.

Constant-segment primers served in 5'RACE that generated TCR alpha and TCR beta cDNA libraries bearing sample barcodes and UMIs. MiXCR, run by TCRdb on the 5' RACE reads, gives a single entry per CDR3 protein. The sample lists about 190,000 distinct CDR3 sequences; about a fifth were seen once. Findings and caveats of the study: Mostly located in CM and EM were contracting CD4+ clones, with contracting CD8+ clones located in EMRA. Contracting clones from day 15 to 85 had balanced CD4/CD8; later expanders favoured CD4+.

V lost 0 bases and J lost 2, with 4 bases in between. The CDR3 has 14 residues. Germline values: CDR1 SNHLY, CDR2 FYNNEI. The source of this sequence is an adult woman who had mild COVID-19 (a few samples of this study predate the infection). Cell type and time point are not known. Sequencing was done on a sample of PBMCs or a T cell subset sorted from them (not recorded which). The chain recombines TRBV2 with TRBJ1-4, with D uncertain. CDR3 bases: TGTGCCAGCAGTGAAGCAGGGACTAATGAAAAACTGTTTTTT. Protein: CASSEAGTNEKLFF.